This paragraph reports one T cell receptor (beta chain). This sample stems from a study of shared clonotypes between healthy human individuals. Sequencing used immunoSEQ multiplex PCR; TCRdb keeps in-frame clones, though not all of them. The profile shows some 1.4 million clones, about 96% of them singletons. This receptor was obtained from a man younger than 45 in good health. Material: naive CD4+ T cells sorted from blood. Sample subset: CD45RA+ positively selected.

The CDR3 here is CASSSTPSSTDTQYF. For the CDR3, the DNA is TGTGCCAGCAGCTCCACCCCTTCTAGCACAGATACGCAGTATTTT. The chain carries TRBV11-3 and TRBJ2-3; D is ambiguous. CDR1 SGHNT and CDR2 YENEEA come from the germline V gene. V was cut by 4 bases and J by 0 bases, with 11 bases left in between. There are 15 residues in the CDR3.